These 13 T cell receptor beta chains originate from one sample sequenced in a study of OX40 agonist ivuxolimab in advanced cancers. Libraries were prepared by immunoSEQ multiplex PCR; TCRdb keeps only in-frame clonotypes and omits some of them. The repertoire consists of fewer than 80,000 clones, with 77% occurring once and the leading ten covering 1.6%. The sequencing here drew on CD4+ or CD8+ T cells sorted from blood, taken in a trial of the OX40 agonist ivuxolimab. The receptors originated from an adult with an advanced solid tumor such as melanoma, head and neck, liver or kidney cancer.

The chain links TRBV9 to TRBJ1-3, with TRBD1 as a possible D gene (6 bases). Germline V gene lookup returns CDR1 SGDLS and CDR2 YYNGEE. The V gene lost 4 bases and the J gene lost 2 bases, with 10 bases spanning the gap. The CDR3 is 14 residues long. In nucleotides, the CDR3 is TGTGCCAGCAGCATTACAGGGACTGGAAACACCATATATTTT. This codes for CASSITGTGNTIYF. The full variable domain, in which reference TRBV9 and TRBJ1-3 provide the parts outside the CDR3, is DSGVTQTPKHLITATGQRVTLRCSPRSGDLSVYWYQQSLDQGLQFLIQYYNGEERAKGNILERFSAQQFPDLHSELNLSSLELGDSALYFCASSITGTGNTIYFGEGSWLTVV.

The chain recombines TRBV9 with TRBJ1-6; D is perhaps TRBD1 (5 bases). V lost 2 bases and J lost 10, with 13 bases in between. The CDR3 is 14 residues long. CDR1 SGDLS and CDR2 YYNGEE come from the germline V gene. CDR3 sequence reads: CASSVLAGGSPLHF. In nucleotides, the CDR3 is TGTGCCAGCAGCGTTCTTGCGGGGGGGTCACCCCTCCACTTT.

The rearrangement links TRBV19 to TRBJ2-7, with TRBD1 identical over 7 bases. The CDR3 covers 11 residues. From germline, CDR1 is LNHDA and CDR2 SQIVND (reference sequence). The J segment lost 10 bases and the V segment lost 5 bases, leaving 5 bases of the junction unmatched. CDR3 residues: CASSSGQLQYF. CDR3 nucleotides: TGTGCCAGTAGTTCGGGACAGCTCCAGTACTTC.

CDR3 sequence: CASSKGVSYGYTF. The CDR3 nucleotides are TGTGCCAGTAGTAAAGGGGTTAGCTATGGCTACACCTTC. This chain connects TRBV19 to TRBJ1-2, with a tentative D call TRBD1 (5 bases). There are 13 residues in the CDR3. The ends were cut back, 4 bases at V and 4 bases at J, with 10 bases in the middle. Germline CDR1 is LNHDA and CDR2 is SQIVND (reference sequence).

The rearrangement links TRBV5-1 to TRBJ2-5; 7 positions match TRBD1. CDR1 SGHRS and CDR2 YFSETQ come from the germline V gene. The CDR3 runs 15 residues. V lost 9 bases, J lost 2 bases, and 13 bases stayed unmatched. CDR3 bases: TGCGCCACCACACTTGGGACAGACTTACAAGAGACCCAGTACTTC. It translates to CATTLGTDLQETQYF.

This chain links TRBV11-3 with TRBJ2-3, with D perhaps TRBD2 (6 bases). Trimming cost V 1 base and J 0 bases, with 11 bases left between them. The V gene's germline CDR1 is SGHNT and CDR2 YENEEA. The CDR3 spans 16 residues. CDR3 residues: CASSLGREISTDTQYF. CDR3 nucleotide sequence: TGTGCCAGCAGCTTAGGGCGGGAAATTAGCACAGATACGCAGTATTTT.

V gene TRBV5-5 combines with J gene TRBJ2-3; 7 bases fit TRBD1. Germline V gene data show CDR1 as SGHKS and CDR2 as YYEKEE (reference sequence). Trimming at V came to 0 bases and at J to 2 bases, leaving 6 bases not matched to a gene. This CDR3 region has 16 residues. This CDR3 reads CASSLGIGGNTDTQYF. CDR3 bases: TGTGCCAGCAGCTTGGGGATAGGGGGCAACACAGATACGCAGTATTTT.

The V and J genes are TRBV18 and TRBJ2-1; D unresolved. With 4 bases removed from V and 0 bases from J, the gap between germline ends came to 16 bases. This CDR3 contains 17 residues. Germline CDR1 and CDR2: KGHSH and LQKENI. CDR3 amino acids: CASSRYEDQYSYNEQFF. Written as DNA, the CDR3 is TGTGCCAGCTCACGATATGAGGATCAGTACTCCTACAATGAGCAGTTCTTC. Variable domain in full (rest from reference TRBV18 and TRBJ2-1): NAGVMQNPRHLVRRRGQEARLRCSPMKGHSHVYWYRQLPEEGLKFMVYLQKENIIDESGMPKERFSAEFPKEGPSILRIQQVVRGDSAAYFCASSRYEDQYSYNEQFFGPGTRLTVL.

This clone was counted many times. J is TRBJ1-1 and V is TRBV30; possible D gene TRBD1, 5 bases. The CDR3 loop spans 13 amino acids. CDR1 is GTSNPN, CDR2 SVGIG, per germline (reference sequence). Trimming removed 4 bases at V and 3 bases at J, with 12 bases between. CDR3 sequence reads: CAWNRGLDTEAFF. CDR3 bases: TGTGCCTGGAATCGGGGGTTAGACACTGAAGCTTTCTTT. Looking up the rest from reference TRBV30 and TRBJ1-1 gives the full variable domain: SQTIHQWPATLVQPVGSPLSLECTVEGTSNPNLYWYRQAAGRGLQLLFYSVGIGQISSEVPQNLSASRPQDRQFILSSKKLLLSDSGFYLCAWNRGLDTEAFFGQGTRLTVV.

The chain recombines TRBV6-5 with TRBJ2-7; TRBD2 agrees at 8 bases. CDR1 is MNHEY and CDR2 is SVGAGI in the germline V gene. The CDR3 has 14 amino acids. Trimming took 4 bases from V and 2 from J; bases not matched to a gene: 4. CDR3 in amino acids: CASSWGLGPYEQYF. CDR3 coding DNA: TGTGCCAGCAGTTGGGGACTAGGGCCCTACGAGCAGTACTTC.

This clone was recorded once. In the same sample, other DNA sequences code for this CDR3. The CDR3 sequence: CASSQEYEQYF. CDR3 coding DNA: TGTGCCAGCTCACAGGAATACGAGCAGTACTTC. This sequence joins TRBV18 and TRBJ2-7; D ambiguous. From germline, CDR1 is KGHSH and CDR2 LQKENI. V lost 4 bases and J 4 bases, leaving 5 bases between the germline ends. This CDR3 has 11 amino acids.

This clone was seen a few times. The V call is TRBV6-5, the J call TRBJ2-2; D might be TRBD2 (6 bases). CDR3 size: 16 residues. Germline V lookup: CDR1 MNHEY, CDR2 SVGAGI. Trimming stripped 0 bases from V and 0 bases from J, with 8 bases between. The CDR3 coding sequence is TGTGCCAGCAGTTACTCGCCTAGCGCGAACACCGGGGAGCTGTTTTTT. Protein product: CASSYSPSANTGELFF.

This sequence joins TRBV10-3 and TRBJ1-5; maybe TRBD1 (5 bases). Germline V gives CDR1 ENHRY, CDR2 SYGVKD. The V gene lost 10 bases and the J gene lost 7 bases, with 17 bases spanning the gap. The CDR3 has 13 amino acids. This CDR3 reads CATGEGGEQPQHF. CDR3 in DNA: TGTGCCACCGGCGAGGGAGGGGAGCAGCCCCAGCATTTT.